A single sample gave rise to the 5 T cell receptor gamma chains below, sequenced in a study of γδ T cells in repeated Plasmodium falciparum infection. Vgamma9/Vdelta2+ and Vdelta2-negative gammadelta T cells were flow-sorted from PBMC for bulk sequencing. TCRdb re-identified clones in the multiplex PCR reads via CATT. The table lists some 32,000 gamma-chain clones, approximately 1.4% of them singletons. Sequencing used gamma-delta T cells from blood. The source of these receptors is a pool of human donors (malaria-infected and uninfected, not separated).

This clone was detected ten times or more. The chain combines TRGV4 with TRGJ1 or TRGJ2. As TCRdb names no J gene, one was assigned here on the basis of a DNA match to germline. The CDR3 runs to 9 residues. Germline lookup yields CDR1 EGSTGY and CDR2 YDSYTSSV. V lost 6 bases and J lost 9; bases outside the gene matches: 2. CDR3 bases: TGTGCCACCTGGAGTAAGAAACTCTTT. Its protein product is CATWSKKLF.

This clone was picked up a small number of times. A far larger clone is a single base away, which makes a read error likely. Other DNA variants within this sample encode the same CDR3. The rearrangement uses TRGV3 and TRGJ1 or TRGJ2. TCRdb offers no J gene call, so here the DNA was matched to germline to obtain one. This CDR3 has 14 residues. CDR1 and CDR2 from the germline V gene are VTNTFY and YDVSTARD (reference sequence). CDR3 amino acids: CATWDSLYYYKKLF. In nucleotides, the CDR3 is TGTGCCACCTGGGACAGCCTTTATTATTACAAGAAACTCTTT.

Worth noting for this clone: This likely came from a read error, as a far larger clone is one base away. Within the sample, other DNA sequences also encode this same CDR3. The V segment is TRGV4, and no J call was made. CDR3 length equals 14 residues. Germline CDR1 is EGSTGY and CDR2 is YDSYTSSV. This CDR3 is CATWDGPRRYKKLF. CDR3 in DNA: TGTGCCACCTGGGATGGGCCTCGTCGTTATAAGAAGCTCTTT.

Turning to this clone: TCRdb shows a much larger clone's protein in place of this DNA's translation, and the two differ at residue 10, likely through a read error; the protein shown is translated from the DNA. With the J gene uncalled, the V gene is TRGV9. The CDR3 runs to 12 residues. Germline lookup yields CDR1 GITISATS and CDR2 ISYDGTV (reference sequence). For the CDR3, the DNA is TGTGCCTTGTGGGAGGTGCCGAGAAAGGAACTCTTT. Translated, it gives CALWEVPRKELF.

At least ten counts were recorded for this clone. This DNA translates differently at residue 9 from the TCRdb protein, which is that of a much larger clone; a read error is likely, and the protein shown is the DNA's own translation. The CDR3 DNA reads as TGTGCCTTGTGGGAGGTCATGCAAGGGTTGGGCAAAAAAATCAAGGTATTT. Translation gives CALWEVMQGLGKKIKVF. The chain uses TRGV9 and TRGJP. Here the J gene came from matching the DNA to germline, since TCRdb omits it. CDR3 length: 17 amino acids. The V gene's germline CDR1 is GITISATS and CDR2 ISYDGTV (reference sequence).